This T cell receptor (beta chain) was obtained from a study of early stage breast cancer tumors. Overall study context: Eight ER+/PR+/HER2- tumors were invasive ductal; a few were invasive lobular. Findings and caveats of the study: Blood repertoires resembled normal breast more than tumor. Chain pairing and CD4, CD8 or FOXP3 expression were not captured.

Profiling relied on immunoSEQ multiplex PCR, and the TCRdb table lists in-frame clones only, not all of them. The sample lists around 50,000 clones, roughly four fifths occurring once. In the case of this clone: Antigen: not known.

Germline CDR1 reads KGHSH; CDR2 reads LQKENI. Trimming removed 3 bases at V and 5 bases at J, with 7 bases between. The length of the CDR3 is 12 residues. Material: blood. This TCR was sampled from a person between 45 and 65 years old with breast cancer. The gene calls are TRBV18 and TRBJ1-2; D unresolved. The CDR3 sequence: CASSPLRYGYTF. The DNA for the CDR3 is TGTGCCAGCTCACCCTTGAGATATGGCTACACCTTC.